This TCR beta chain was obtained from a study of cytomegalovirus exposure and HLA in healthy donors. Findings and caveats of the study: Confirmation was obtained in vitro that a few CMV-associated chains are specific for CMV antigens. First-cohort TCR clusters tended to co-occur in the roughly 120 validation repertoires, a later analysis found.

The protocol was immunoSEQ multiplex PCR, while the TCRdb copy is restricted to in-frame clones and leaves out a portion. The sample has about 44,000 clones, roughly 93% seen once. The donors were in the 120-subject validation cohort, distinct from the approximately 610-subject first cohort. Germline CDR1 is MDHEN and CDR2 is SYDVKM. V was clipped by 8 bases and J by 2 bases, with 12 bases between them. This CDR3 spans 13 amino acids. This clone has only one observation. The antigen remains undetermined. The sequencing input was PBMCs. This TCR came from a woman in her late teens or twenties in good health and CMV-seronegative. The rearrangement joins TRBV28 to TRBJ1-2; D may be TRBD1 (6 bases). CDR3 sequence (DNA): TGTGCCAGCCTGAAGGACAGAAACTATGGCTACACCTTC. Its translation: CASLKDRNYGYTF.